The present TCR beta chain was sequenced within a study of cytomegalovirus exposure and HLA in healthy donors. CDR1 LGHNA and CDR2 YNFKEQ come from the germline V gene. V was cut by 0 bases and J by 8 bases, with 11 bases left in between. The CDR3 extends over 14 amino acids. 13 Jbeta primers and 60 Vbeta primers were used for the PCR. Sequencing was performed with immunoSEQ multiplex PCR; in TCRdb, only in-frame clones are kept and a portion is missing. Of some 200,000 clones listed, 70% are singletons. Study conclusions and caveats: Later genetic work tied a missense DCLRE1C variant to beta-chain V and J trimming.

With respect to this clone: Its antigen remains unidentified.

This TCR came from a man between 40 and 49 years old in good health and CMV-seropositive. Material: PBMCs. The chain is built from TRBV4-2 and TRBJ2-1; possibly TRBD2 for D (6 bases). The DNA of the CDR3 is TGTGCCAGCAGCCAAGATCGGGGGTCGGATGAGCAGTTCTTC. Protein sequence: CASSQDRGSDEQFF.